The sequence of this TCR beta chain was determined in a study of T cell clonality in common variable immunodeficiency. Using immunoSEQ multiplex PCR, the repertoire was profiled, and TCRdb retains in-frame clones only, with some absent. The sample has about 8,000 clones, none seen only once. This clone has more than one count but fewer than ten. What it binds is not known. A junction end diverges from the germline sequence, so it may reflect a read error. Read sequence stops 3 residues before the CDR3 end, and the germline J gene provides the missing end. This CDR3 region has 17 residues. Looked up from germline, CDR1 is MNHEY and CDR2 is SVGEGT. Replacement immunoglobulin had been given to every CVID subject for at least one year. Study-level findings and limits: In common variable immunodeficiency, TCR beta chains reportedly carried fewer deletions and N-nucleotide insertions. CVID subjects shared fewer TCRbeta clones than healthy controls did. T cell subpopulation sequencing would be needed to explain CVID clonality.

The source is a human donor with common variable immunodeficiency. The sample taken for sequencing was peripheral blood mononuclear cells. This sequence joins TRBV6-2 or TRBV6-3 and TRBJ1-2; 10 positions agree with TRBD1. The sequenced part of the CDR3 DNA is TGTGCCAGCAGTTCCTACCCTCCGGACAGGGGGAACTACGGC. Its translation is CASSSYPPDRGNYG. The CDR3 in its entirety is CASSSYPPDRGNYGYTF.